This entry is about one TCR beta chain. This specimen comes from a study of graft-versus-host responses after intestinal transplantation. This CDR3 comprises 12 residues. Trimming removed 2 bases at V and 2 bases at J, with 3 bases between. Looked up from germline, CDR1 is SGHTA and CDR2 is FQGNSA. Repertoires were generated with immunoSEQ multiplex PCR, while TCRdb's copy carries only in-frame clones and drops some. The profile shows about 9,500 clones, 70% to 90% of them singletons. The specimen was PBMCs, collected 242 days after intestinal transplant. The chain joins TRBV7-2 to TRBJ1-2; D call uncertain. The TCR comes from a human patient who received an intestinal transplant, so some T cells may come from the graft donor. CDR3 protein: CASSLINYGYTF. The CDR3, as DNA: TGTGCCAGCAGCTTAATAAACTATGGCTACACCTTC. Full variable domain (rest looked up from reference TRBV7-2 and TRBJ1-2): GAGVSQSPSNKVTEKGKDVELRCDPISGHTALYWYRQSLGQGLEFLIYFQGNSAPDKSGLPSDRFSAERTGGSVSTLTIQRTQQEDSAVYLCASSLINYGYTFGSGTRLTVV.